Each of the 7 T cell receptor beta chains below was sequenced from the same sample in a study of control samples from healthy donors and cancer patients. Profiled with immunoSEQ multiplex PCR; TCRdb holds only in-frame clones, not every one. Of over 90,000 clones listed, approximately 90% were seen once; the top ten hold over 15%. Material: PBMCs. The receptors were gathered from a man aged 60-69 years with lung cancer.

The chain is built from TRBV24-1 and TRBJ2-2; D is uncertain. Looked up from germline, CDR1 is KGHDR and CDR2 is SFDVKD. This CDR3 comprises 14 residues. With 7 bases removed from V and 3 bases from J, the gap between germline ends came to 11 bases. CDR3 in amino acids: CATSLTQDTGELFF. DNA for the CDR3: TGTGCCACCAGCCTAACCCAGGACACCGGGGAGCTGTTTTTT.

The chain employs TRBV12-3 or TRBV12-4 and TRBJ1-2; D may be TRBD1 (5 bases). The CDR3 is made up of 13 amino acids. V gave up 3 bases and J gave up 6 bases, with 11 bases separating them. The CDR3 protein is CASSFGQGNGYTF. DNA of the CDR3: TGTGCCAGCAGTTTTGGGCAGGGAAATGGCTACACCTTC.

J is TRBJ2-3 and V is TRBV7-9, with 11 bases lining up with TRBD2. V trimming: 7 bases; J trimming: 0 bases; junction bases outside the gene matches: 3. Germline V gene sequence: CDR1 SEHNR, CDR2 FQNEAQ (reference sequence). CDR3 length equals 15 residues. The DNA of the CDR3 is TGTGCCAGCAAACTAGCGGGGGCTAGCACAGATACGCAGTATTTT. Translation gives CASKLAGASTDTQYF.

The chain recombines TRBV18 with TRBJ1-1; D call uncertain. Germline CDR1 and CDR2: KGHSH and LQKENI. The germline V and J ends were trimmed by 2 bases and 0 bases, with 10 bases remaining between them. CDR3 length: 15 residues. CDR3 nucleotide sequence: TGTGCCAGCTCACCAATCACATCGATGAACACTGAAGCTTTCTTT. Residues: CASSPITSMNTEAFF.

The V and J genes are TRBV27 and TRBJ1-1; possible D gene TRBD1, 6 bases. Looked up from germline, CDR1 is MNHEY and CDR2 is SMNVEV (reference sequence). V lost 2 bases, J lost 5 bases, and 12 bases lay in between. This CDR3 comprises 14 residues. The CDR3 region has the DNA TGTGCCAGCAGTTTACGGGGGGCAGGAACTGAAGCTTTCTTT. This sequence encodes CASSLRGAGTEAFF.

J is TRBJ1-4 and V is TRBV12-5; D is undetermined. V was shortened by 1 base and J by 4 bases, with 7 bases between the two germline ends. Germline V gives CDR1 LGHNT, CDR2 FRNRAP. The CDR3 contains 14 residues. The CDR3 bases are TGTGCTAGTGGTTTGGCCCTAAATAATGAAAAACTGTTTTTT. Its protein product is CASGLALNNEKLFF.

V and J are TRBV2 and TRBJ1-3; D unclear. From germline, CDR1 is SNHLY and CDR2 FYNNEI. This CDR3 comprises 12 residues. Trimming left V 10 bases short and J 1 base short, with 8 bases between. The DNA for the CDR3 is TGTGCCAAGTCCCTTTCTGGAAACACCATATATTTT. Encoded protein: CAKSLSGNTIYF.